The subject of this entry is one TCR beta chain. What it recognizes is unknown. V shed 2 bases and J shed 0 bases, with 13 bases lying between them. This CDR3 has 16 amino acids. Germline V gene lookup returns CDR1 MNHEY and CDR2 SVGEGT. Treatment noted: 19 received Ad26.COV2.S at low or high dose, single or two shots; about 5 received placebo; per-sample allocation not given. Specimen acquisition occurred on day 63 following the initial vaccine or placebo injection. Ad26.COV2.S expressed prefusion-stabilized spike from the original Wuhan strain. TCRdb keeps only in-frame clones here, not all; method: immunoSEQ multiplex PCR. Of about 680,000 clones in the sample, approximately 88% were seen once. The sample belongs to a study of Ad26.COV2.S vaccination and SARS-CoV-2 variants. Study background: This donor came from the COV1001 trial of Ad26.COV2.S. Ad26.COV2.S shots went into the muscle once or twice, 56 days apart.

Broader study findings: It was vaccine recipients, not placebo recipients, who had the higher spike-specific TCR breadth.

The gene calls are TRBV6-2 or TRBV6-3 and TRBJ1-1; D is unclear. The receptor comes from a person aged 18-65 years who received the Ad26.COV2.S COVID-19 vaccine or a placebo. Source: peripheral blood, taken in a trial of Ad26.COV2.S vaccine versus placebo. The DNA for the CDR3 is TGTGCCAGCAGTTACGGGTACGGACCTTTGAACACTGAAGCTTTCTTT. Protein sequence: CASSYGYGPLNTEAFF.